The sequence of this TCR beta chain was determined in a study of graft-versus-host responses after intestinal transplantation (dated by TCRdb to the early 2020s). About the study as a whole: The transplants that recipients received were multivisceral, liver-intestinal, or isolated intestinal. All recipients received anti-thymocyte globulin induction followed by maintenance tacrolimus and steroids for about three years. Bulk TCR-beta CDR3 sequencing was used to track graft-versus-host and host-versus-graft alloreactive T cell clones in the graft, circulation and bone marrow after intestinal transplantation. To identify alloreactive clones, pre-transplant mixed lymphocyte reaction products were sequenced and compared with unstimulated pre-transplant donor and recipient T cells. A cohort of 24 intestinal transplant recipients, including one retransplant, was enrolled, and a few patients lacking pretransplant specimens were excluded. Donor T cell macrochimerism was defined as a peak of at least 4% donor T cells among recipient peripheral blood mononuclear cells. Rather than being sequenced by the commercial service, samples from a few later patients were sequenced in-house on an Illumina MiSeq and processed with MiXCR. Study-wide conclusions, independent of this receptor: GvH clones were detected in recipient bone marrow, and some appeared earlier in ileal mucosa or blood, consistent with an intestinal mucosal origin. The relatively low number and heterogeneity of intestinal transplant patients limited the conclusions. Peak levels of circulating GvH clones were associated with declines in HvG clones early after transplant. Patients with donor T cell macrochimerism had high GvH to HvG T cell clonal ratios in their allografts.

From its cysteine to its phenylalanine, the CDR3 spans 17 amino acids. The sequence is cut down to CDR3 DNA, 51 bases in frame from base 1. V gives up 0 bases and J gives up 3 bases, and the segment between their germline ends measures 18 bases. CDR1 and CDR2 (SNHLY, FYNNEI) derive from the germline V gene. The sample's time point label, decoded: cells obtained before transplantation from donor or recipient. CD3+CD4+ and CD3+CD8+ populations were FACS-sorted from unstimulated pre-transplant donor and recipient cells taken from spleen or lymph nodes. Comment on this clone: Its antigen is unknown. No much larger clone is present one base from it, and per-base qualities are unavailable.

Libraries came from the immunoSEQ multiplex PCR assay. For most patients, genomic DNA was isolated using the Qiagen DNeasy Blood and Tissue Kit and was shipped frozen to Adaptive Biotechnologies for TCR sequencing. High-throughput TCR-beta CDR3 sequencing of genomic DNA from most patients was performed by Adaptive Biotechnologies. Under the source paper's analysis protocol: Adaptive's ImmunoSEQ software supplied the TCR sequencing data for 15 to 20 patients, while MiXCR and VDJtools were used to process a few other patients. CD4 versus CD8 sorting errors were corrected by removing sequences found in both subsets at a frequency ratio below 5:1. CDR3 nucleotide sequences shared by donor and recipient were removed because the origin of these sequences could not be assigned. To count as alloreactive, a clone needed at least 2-fold expansion over unstimulated cells and a minimum CFSE-low frequency of 0.002% (template counts) or 0.001% (read counts). A clone was considered mappable if detected in the sequenced pre-transplant spleen, lymph node, or MLR CFSE-low populations of the donor or recipient. Cumulative frequency of alloreactive clones was calculated as a percentage of all sequences weighted by copy number. In its TCRdb copy, this immuneACCESS table keeps in-frame sequences only and misses some clones. Where compared with another copy, unresolved V genes explain less than half of these, and the others have no known cause. For V, J and clone size, that table is used; D and trimming come from the DNA. The sample table lists about 120,000 clones, around 93% of them with a count of one. The ten largest make up roughly 0.5% of the sample.

The chain uses TRBV2 and TRBJ2-7; TRBD2 could be the D gene, as 6 bases match. This material consisted of unstimulated CD8+ T cells sorted from spleen or lymph node cells, taken before intestinal transplant. This clonotype was sampled from a human donor who received an intestinal transplant. CDR3 region: CASSEARRGRAGYEQYF. The DNA is TGTGCCAGCAGTGAAGCGCGGCGGGGACGAGCGGGCTACGAGCAGTACTTC.